The entry below gives a single TCR beta chain sequence along with its context. Its antigen remains undetermined. No per-base quality is available; no much larger clone lies one base away. This sample stems from a study of T cell responses to AZD1222 COVID-19 vaccine (dated by TCRdb to 2020 to 2022). For context, the study as a whole: A total of approximately 230 trial participants underwent TCR sequencing, of whom about 210 received two doses of AZD1222 and some 25 received two doses of the MenACWY control vaccine. Enrollment into the trials was organized by age into subgroups of 18-55, 56-69 and 70-plus years, and those subgroups contained roughly 150, 30 and 60 TCR-sequenced participants, respectively. Points the paper makes about the study in general: Conclusions about previously exposed vaccinees were limited because only six or seven AZD1222 recipients were SARS-CoV-2 seropositive at baseline. The vaccine-associated CD4 TCRs covered the entire spike protein, and the dominant responses fell in regions 160-218 and 743-854. No day 14 peak-response samples were available, so repertoires were characterized only after the peak T cell response. Epitopes outside the regions mutated in the B.1.351 and B.1.1.7 variants were reportedly recognized by nearly half of the unique spike-specific TCRs. A significant rise in spike-specific TCR breadth and depth was observed after two AZD1222 doses relative to day 0 and relative to MenACWY recipients. Most participants were white British and females outnumbered males, and the authors suggested that clonal diversity may have been underestimated. In the small 56-69-year group, the increase in depth fell short of significance, most likely because of low power.

The CDR3 regions of human TCRbeta chains were subjected to immunosequencing. On the study's bioinformatics: TCRs in the repertoires were compared against a reference library of SARS-CoV-2-specific TCRs that had been generated with the MIRA antigen-specificity platform. Breadth was defined as the fraction of unique TCRs that were SARS-CoV-2-associated. Depth was defined as the fraction of total T cells that were SARS-CoV-2-associated. Each spike-specific TCR was assigned to its reactive spike region and to a CD4 or CD8 class using the MIRA data. Log10-transformed breadth and depth values were compared by one-way ANOVA with Sidak's multiple comparisons tests. TCRdb obtained this table from immuneACCESS and retained in-frame rearrangements with V and J assigned. These tables miss some clones; where compared with another copy, unresolved V genes account for less than half of the shortfall, and the remainder is unexplained. The DNA was the basis for D and trimming; V, J and clone size are from that table. The sample yields roughly 140,000 clones; around 86% were counted once. The ten top clones hold roughly a tenth of the sample.

This specimen's time point label, interpreted: about 28 days (+/-7) after the second vaccine dose. AZD1222 recipients given second doses at about 4 weeks or at about 12 weeks were pooled, since spike-specific TCR depth and breadth were not found to differ between the two schedules. The vaccinee samples were drawn from two UK trials, COV001 and COV002, one of which was a single-blind randomized controlled phase 2/3 trial testing AZD1222 (ChAdOx1 nCoV-19) in healthy adults. For TCRbeta chain sequencing, PBMC samples from trial participants were taken at day 0 and at day 28 after the second dose. Here the sequenced sample was peripheral blood, taken 28 days after the second AZD1222 dose. The sequence was obtained from an adult who received the AZD1222 COVID-19 vaccine.

The bases are TGTGCCAGCAGGTACCAGGCGGATCAGCCCCAGCATTTT. Translation gives CASRYQADQPQHF. The chain is encoded by TRBV2 joined to TRBJ1-5, with the D segment identity uncertain. The germline V gene supplies CDR1 SNHLY and CDR2 FYNNEI. From the cysteine up to the phenylalanine, the CDR3 has a length of 13 residues. Just the 39-base CDR3 DNA is kept, in frame starting at base 1. V and J are truncated by 6 bases and 5 bases respectively, leaving an intervening sequence of 11 bases.